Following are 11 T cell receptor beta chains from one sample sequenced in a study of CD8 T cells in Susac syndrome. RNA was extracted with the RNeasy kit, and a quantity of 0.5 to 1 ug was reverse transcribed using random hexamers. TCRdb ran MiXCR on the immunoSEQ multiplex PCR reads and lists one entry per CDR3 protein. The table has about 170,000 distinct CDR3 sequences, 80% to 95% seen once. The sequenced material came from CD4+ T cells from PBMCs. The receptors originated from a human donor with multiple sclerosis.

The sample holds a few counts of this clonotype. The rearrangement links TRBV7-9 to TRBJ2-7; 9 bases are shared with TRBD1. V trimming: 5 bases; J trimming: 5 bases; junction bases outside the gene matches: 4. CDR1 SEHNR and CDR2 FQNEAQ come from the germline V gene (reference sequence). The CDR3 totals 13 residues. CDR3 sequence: CASSPGQGHEQYF. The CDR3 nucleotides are TGTGCCAGCAGCCCGGGACAGGGCCACGAGCAGTACTTC. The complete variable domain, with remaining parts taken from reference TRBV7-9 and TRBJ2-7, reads DTGVSQNPRHKITKRGQNVTFRCDPISEHNRLYWYRQTLGQGPEFLTYFQNEAQLEKSRLLSDRFSAERPKGSFSTLEIQRTEQGDSAMYLCASSPGQGHEQYFGPGTRLTVT.

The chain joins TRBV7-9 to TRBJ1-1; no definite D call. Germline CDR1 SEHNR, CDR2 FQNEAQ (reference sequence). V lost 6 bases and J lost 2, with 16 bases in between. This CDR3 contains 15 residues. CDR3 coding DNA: TGTGCCAGCAGGGTGGGTGCCGGCCTCAACACTGAAGCTTTCTTT. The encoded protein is CASRVGAGLNTEAFF.

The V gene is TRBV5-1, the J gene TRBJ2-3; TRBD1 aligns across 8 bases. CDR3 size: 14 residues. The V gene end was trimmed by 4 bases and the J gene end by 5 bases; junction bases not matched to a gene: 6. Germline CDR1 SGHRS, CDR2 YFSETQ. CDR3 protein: CASSIGQGVDTQYF. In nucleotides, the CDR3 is TGCGCCAGCAGCATTGGACAGGGCGTAGATACGCAGTATTTT.

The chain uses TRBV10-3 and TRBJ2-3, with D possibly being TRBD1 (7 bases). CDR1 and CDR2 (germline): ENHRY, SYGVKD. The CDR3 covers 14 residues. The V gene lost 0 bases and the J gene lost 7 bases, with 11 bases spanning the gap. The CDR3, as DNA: TGTGCCATCAGTGAGTCGACAGGGAGGAATACGCAGTATTTT. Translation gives CAISESTGRNTQYF.

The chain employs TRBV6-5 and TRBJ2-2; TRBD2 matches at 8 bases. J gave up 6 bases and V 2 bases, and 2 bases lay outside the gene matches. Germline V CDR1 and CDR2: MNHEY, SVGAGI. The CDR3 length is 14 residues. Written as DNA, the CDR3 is TGTGCCAGCAGTTACCGGGGGGGGTCCGGGGAGCTGTTTTTT. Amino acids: CASSYRGGSGELFF.

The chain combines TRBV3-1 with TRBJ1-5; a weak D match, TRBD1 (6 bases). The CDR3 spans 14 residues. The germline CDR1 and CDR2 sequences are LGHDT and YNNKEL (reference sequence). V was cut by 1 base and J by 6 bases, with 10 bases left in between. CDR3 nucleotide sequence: TGTGCCAGCAGCCAAGCACAGGGTCTTCAGCCCCAGCATTTT. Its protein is CASSQAQGLQPQHF.

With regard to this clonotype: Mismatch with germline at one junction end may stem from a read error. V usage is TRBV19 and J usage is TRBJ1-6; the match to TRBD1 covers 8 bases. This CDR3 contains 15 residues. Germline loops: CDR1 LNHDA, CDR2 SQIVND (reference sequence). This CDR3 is CASSLDDRGRSPLHF. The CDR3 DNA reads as TGTGCCAGTAGTTTAGACGACAGGGGAAGGTCACCCCTCCACTTT.

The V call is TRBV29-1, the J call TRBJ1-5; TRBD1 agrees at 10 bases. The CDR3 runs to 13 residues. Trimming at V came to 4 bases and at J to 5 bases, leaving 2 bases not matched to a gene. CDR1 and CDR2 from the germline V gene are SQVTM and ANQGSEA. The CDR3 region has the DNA TGCAGCGTTGGTGGACAGGGGGATCAGCCCCAGCATTTT. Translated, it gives CSVGGQGDQPQHF. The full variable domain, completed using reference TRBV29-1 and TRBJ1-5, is SAVISQKPSRDICQRGTSLTIQCQVDSQVTMMFWYRQQPGQSLTLIATANQGSEATYESGFVIDKFPISRPNLTFSTLTVSNMSPEDSSIYLCSVGGQGDQPQHFGDGTRLSIL.

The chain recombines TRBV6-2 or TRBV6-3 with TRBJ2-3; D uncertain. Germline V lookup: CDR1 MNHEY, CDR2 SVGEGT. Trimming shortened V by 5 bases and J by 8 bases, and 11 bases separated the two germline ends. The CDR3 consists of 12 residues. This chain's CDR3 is CASSPYRGTQYF. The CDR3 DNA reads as TGTGCCAGCAGTCCCTATCGAGGTACGCAGTATTTT.

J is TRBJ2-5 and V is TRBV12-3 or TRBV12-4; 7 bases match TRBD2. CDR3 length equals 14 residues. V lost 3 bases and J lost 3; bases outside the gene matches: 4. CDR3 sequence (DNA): TGTGCCAGCAGTTTTAATCTAGCGGAAGAGACCCAGTACTTC. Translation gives CASSFNLAEETQYF.

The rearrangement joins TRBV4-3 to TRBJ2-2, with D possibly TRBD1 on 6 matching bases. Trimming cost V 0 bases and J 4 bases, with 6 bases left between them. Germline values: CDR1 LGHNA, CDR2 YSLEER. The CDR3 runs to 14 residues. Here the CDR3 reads CASSQEGATGELFF. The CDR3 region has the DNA TGCGCCAGCAGCCAAGAGGGGGCCACCGGGGAGCTGTTTTTT.